The clone carrying this T cell receptor beta chain was found a few times. 5'RACE template switching generated TCR cDNA, adding a universal primer site and UMIs. MiXCR was run by TCRdb on the 5' RACE reads, yielding one entry per CDR3 protein. The profile shows 70,000 to 80,000 distinct CDR3 sequences, roughly 7% of them singletons. The sample comes from a study of T cells after yellow fever vaccination. The source was CD8+ T cells sorted from PBMCs, collected approximately 11 days after the first yellow fever vaccination. The receptor's source is a man in his late teens or twenties who received the YFV17D yellow fever vaccine.

As DNA, the CDR3 is TGCGCCAGCAGCCAAGGTGGGGGAAACATTCAGTACTTC. Amino acid sequence: CASSQGGGNIQYF. The chain links TRBV4-1 to TRBJ2-4; D tentatively reads TRBD1 or TRBD2 (5 bases each). Trimming shortened V by 1 base and J by 6 bases, and 7 bases separated the two germline ends. From germline, CDR1 is MGHRA and CDR2 YSYEKL. The CDR3 extends over 13 amino acids.